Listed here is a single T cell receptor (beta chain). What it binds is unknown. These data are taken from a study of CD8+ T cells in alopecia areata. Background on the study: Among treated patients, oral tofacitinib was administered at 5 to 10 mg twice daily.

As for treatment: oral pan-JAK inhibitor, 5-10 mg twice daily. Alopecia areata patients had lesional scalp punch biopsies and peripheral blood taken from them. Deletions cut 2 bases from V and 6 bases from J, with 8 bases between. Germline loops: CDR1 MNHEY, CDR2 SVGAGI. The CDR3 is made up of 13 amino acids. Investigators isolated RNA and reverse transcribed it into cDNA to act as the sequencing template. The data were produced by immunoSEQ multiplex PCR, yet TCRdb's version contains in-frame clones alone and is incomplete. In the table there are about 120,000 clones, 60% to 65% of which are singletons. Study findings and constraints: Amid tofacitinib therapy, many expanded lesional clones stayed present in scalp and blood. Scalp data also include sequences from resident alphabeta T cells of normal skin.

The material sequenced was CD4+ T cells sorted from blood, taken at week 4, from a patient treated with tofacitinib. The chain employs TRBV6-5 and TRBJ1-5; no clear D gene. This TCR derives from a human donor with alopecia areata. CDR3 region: CASSYVVGQPQHF. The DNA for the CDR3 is TGTGCCAGCAGTTACGTGGTGGGTCAGCCCCAGCATTTT.